This T cell receptor (beta chain) was captured in a study of blood T cell repertoires in COVID-19. The overall study: From the United States, Italy and Spain came samples of acute and convalescent COVID-19. T cells, B-cell-depleted T cells, or PBMCs supplied cDNA or gDNA.

The ends lost 6 bases at V and 3 bases at J; junction bases unmatched: 10. The germline V gene encodes CDR1 SNHLY and CDR2 FYNNEI. This CDR3 is built from 15 residues. This clone was recorded once. Under the authors' procedure: Amplification of reference gene primers provided the estimated nucleated cell counts. Repertoires were generated with immunoSEQ multiplex PCR, while TCRdb's copy carries only in-frame clones and drops some. The V and J calls and clone size were taken over from that table, and D and trimming were inferred from the DNA. The sample contains 200,000 or so clones, more than 80% of which appear only once.

The genes are TRBV2 and TRBJ2-7; the match to TRBD2 covers 8 bases. Material: peripheral blood. The TCR was taken from a woman of 80 years or more with acute or convalescent COVID-19. The CDR3 coding sequence is TGTGCCAGCAGCTTCCGAGGGACTAGTAACTACGAGCAGTACTTC. It translates to CASSFRGTSNYEQYF. Complete variable domain (other parts from reference TRBV2 and TRBJ2-7): EPEVTQTPSHQVTQMGQEVILRCVPISNHLYFYWYRQILGQKVEFLVSFYNNEISEKSEIFDDQFSVERPDGSNFTLKIRSTKLEDSAMYFCASSFRGTSNYEQYFGPGTRLTVT.